A single T cell receptor beta chain is shown here with its context. The investigators reverse transcribed all of the isolated RNA, so they sequenced expressed TCRB transcripts. This table comes from immunoSEQ multiplex PCR, and its TCRdb copy is limited to in-frame clones, with some not included. Of about 620,000 clones listed, about 16% are singletons. This specimen belongs to a study of beta chain features in type 1 diabetes. Sequenced input: naive CD4+ T cells from blood. This TCR derives from a man aged 18-30 years in good health.

CDR3 in amino acids: CASSPSPAREETQYF. The CDR3 bases are TGTGCCAGCAGCCCGTCCCCCGCGAGAGAAGAGACCCAGTACTTC. This chain joins TRBV9 and TRBJ2-5; D not certain. The V gene lost 4 bases and the J gene lost 3 bases, with 16 bases spanning the gap. The CDR3 is 15 residues long. Germline CDR1 reads SGDLS; CDR2 reads YYNGEE.